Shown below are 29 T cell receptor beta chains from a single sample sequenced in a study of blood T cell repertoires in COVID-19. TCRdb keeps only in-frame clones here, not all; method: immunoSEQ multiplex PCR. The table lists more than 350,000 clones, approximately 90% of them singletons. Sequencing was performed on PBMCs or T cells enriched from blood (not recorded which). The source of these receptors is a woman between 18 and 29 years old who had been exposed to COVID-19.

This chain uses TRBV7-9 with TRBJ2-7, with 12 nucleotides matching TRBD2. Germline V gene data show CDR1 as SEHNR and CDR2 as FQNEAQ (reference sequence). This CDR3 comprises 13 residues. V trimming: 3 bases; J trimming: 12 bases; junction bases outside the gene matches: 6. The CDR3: CASSLGLAGLLYF. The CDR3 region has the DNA TGTGCCAGCAGCTTGGGACTAGCGGGCCTCCTGTACTTC.

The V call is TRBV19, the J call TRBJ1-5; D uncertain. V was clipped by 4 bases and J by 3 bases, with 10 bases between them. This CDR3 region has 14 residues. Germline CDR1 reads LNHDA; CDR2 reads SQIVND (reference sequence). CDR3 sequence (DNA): TGTGCCAGTAGTAACCGGCTAGCCAATCAGCCCCAGCATTTT. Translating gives CASSNRLANQPQHF.

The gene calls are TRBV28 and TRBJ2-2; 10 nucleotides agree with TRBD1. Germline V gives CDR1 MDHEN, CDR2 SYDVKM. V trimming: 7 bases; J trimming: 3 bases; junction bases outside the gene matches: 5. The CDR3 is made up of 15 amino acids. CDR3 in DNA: TGTGCCAGCACCCCGGGGACAGGGGACACCGGGGAGCTGTTTTTT. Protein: CASTPGTGDTGELFF.

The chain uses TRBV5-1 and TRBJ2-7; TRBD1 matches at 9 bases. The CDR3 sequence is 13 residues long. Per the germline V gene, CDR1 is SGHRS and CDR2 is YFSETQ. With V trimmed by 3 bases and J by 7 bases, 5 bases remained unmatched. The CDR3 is CASSWRTGDEQYF. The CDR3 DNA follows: TGCGCCAGCAGCTGGCGGACAGGGGATGAGCAGTACTTC.

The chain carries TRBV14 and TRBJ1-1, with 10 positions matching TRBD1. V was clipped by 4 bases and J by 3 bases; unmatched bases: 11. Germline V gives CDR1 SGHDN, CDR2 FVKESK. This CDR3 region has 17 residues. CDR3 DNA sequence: TGTGCCAGCAGCCCTAGGACAGGGGGAAGGGTCGACACTGAAGCTTTCTTT. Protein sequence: CASSPRTGGRVDTEAFF. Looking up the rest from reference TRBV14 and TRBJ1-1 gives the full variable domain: EAGVTQFPSHSVIEKGQTVTLRCDPISGHDNLYWYRRVMGKEIKFLLHFVKESKQDESGMPNNRFLAERTGGTYSTLKVQPAELEDSGVYFCASSPRTGGRVDTEAFFGQGTRLTVV.

CDR3 sequence: CASSPTSPSYNEQFF. The CDR3 DNA follows: TGCGCCAGCAGCCCTACTAGTCCCTCCTACAATGAGCAGTTCTTC. The chain couples TRBV5-1 to TRBJ2-1; tentative D call: TRBD2 (5 bases). CDR3 length: 15 residues. Trimming pared 4 bases from V and 0 bases from J, leaving 11 bases between. Germline CDR1 is SGHRS and CDR2 is YFSETQ.

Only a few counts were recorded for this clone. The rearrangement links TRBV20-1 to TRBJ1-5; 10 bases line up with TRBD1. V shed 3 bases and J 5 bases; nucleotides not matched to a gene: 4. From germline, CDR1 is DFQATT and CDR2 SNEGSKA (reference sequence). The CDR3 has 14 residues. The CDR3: CSASEDRGYQPQHF. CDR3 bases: TGCAGTGCTAGTGAGGACAGGGGGTATCAGCCCCAGCATTTT.

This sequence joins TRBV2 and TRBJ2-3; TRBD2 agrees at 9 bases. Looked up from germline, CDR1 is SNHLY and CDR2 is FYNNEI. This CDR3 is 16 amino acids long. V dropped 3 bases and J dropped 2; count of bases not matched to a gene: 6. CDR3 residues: CASSDSAGGNTDTQYF. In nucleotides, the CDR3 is TGTGCCAGCAGTGATTCAGCGGGGGGCAACACAGATACGCAGTATTTT.

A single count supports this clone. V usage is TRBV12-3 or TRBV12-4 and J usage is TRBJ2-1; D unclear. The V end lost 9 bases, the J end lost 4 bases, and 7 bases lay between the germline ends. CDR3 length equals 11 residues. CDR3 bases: TGTGCCAGTACTTGGTACAATGAGCAGTTCTTC. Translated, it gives CASTWYNEQFF.

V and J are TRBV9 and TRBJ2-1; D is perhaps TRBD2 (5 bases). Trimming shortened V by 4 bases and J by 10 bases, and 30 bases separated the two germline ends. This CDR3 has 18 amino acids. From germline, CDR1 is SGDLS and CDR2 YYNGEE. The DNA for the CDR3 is TGTGCCAGCAGCCCCTCCCCGAGGGTAACGACAAACAAATGGGAGCAGTTCTTC. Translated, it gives CASSPSPRVTTNKWEQFF.

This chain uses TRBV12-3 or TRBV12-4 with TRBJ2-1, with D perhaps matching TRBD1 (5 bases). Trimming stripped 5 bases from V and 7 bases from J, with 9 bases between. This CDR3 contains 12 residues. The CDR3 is CASSPDRNEQFF. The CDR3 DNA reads TGTGCCAGCAGTCCCGACAGAAATGAGCAGTTCTTC.

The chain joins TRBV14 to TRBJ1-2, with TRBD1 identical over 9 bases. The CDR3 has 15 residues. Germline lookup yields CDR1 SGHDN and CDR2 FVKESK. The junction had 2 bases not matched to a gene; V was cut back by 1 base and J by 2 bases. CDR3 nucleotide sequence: TGTGCCAGCAGCCAAGCGGACAGGGGAAACTATGGCTACACCTTC. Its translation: CASSQADRGNYGYTF. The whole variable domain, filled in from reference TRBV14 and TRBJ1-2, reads EAGVTQFPSHSVIEKGQTVTLRCDPISGHDNLYWYRRVMGKEIKFLLHFVKESKQDESGMPNNRFLAERTGGTYSTLKVQPAELEDSGVYFCASSQADRGNYGYTFGSGTRLTVV.

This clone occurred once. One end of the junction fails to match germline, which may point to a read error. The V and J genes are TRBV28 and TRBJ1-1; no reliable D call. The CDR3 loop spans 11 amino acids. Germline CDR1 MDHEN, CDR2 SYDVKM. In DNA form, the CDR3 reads TGTGCCAGCAGCATAAACAGTGAAGCTTTCTTT. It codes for CASSINSEAFF. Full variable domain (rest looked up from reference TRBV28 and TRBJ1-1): DVKVTQSSRYLVKRTGEKVFLECVQDMDHENMFWYRQDPGLGLRLIYFSYDVKMKEKGDIPEGYSVSREKKERFSLILESASTNQTSMYLCASSINSEAFFGQGTRLTVV.

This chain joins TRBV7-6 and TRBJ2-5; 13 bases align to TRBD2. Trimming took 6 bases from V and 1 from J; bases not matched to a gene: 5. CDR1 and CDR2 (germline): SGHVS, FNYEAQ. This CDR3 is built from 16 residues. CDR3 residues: CASRPGLAGLQETQYF. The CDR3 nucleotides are TGTGCCAGCAGGCCGGGACTAGCGGGACTCCAAGAGACCCAGTACTTC. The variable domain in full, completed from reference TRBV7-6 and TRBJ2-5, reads GAGVSQSPRYKVTKRGQDVALRCDPISGHVSLYWYRQALGQGPEFLTYFNYEAQQDKSGLPNDRFSAERPEGSISTLTIQRTEQRDSAMYRCASRPGLAGLQETQYFGPGTRLLVL.

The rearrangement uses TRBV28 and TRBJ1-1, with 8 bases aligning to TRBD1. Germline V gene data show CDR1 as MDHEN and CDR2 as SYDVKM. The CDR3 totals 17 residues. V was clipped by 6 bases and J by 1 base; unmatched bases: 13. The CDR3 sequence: CASSPTFRGRGNTEAFF. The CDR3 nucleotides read TGTGCCAGCAGCCCAACCTTCAGGGGGCGTGGGAACACTGAAGCTTTCTTT.

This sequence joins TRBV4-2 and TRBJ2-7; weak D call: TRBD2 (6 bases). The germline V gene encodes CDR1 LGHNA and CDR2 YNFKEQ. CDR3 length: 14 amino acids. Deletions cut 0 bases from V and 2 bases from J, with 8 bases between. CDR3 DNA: TGTGCCAGCAGCCAAGACGGGGGTACCTACGAGCAGTACTTC. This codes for CASSQDGGTYEQYF.

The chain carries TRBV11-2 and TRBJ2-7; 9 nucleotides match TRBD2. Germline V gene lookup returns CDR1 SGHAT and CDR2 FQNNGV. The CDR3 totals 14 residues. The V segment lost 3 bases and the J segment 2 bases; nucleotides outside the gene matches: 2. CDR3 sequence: CASSLRLAAYEQYF. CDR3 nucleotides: TGTGCCAGCAGCTTGCGACTAGCGGCCTACGAGCAGTACTTC.

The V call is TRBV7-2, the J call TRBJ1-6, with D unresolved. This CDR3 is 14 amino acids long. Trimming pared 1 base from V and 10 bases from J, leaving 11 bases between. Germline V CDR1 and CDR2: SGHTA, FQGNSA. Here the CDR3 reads CASSLGLLQSPLHF. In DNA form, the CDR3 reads TGTGCCAGCAGCTTAGGTCTCCTCCAGTCACCCCTCCACTTT.

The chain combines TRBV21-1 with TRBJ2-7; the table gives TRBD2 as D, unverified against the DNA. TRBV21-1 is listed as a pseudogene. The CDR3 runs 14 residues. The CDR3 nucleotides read TGTGCCAGCAGCAAATCGGGGGAATCCTACGAGCAGTACTTC. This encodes CASSKSGESYEQYF.

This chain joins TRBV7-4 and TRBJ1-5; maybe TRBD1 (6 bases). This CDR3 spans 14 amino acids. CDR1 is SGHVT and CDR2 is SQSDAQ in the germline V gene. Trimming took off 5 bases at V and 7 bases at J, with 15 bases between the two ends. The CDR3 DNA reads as TGTGCCAGCAGCCAAGAACAGGGATGCCAGCCCCAGCATTTT. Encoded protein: CASSQEQGCQPQHF.

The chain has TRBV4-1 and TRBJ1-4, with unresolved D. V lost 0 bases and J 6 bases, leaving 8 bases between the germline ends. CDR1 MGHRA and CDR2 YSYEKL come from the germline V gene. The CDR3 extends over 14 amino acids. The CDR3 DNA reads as TGCGCCAGCAGCCAAGACATACGAGATGAAAAACTGTTTTTT. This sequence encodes CASSQDIRDEKLFF.

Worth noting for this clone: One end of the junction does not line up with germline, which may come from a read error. Here the CDR3 DNA reads TGTGCCAGCAGTTCGCCCGGGACAGTGAACCCTGAAGCTTTCTTT. Amino acids: CASSSPGTVNPEAFF. The rearrangement joins TRBV28 to TRBJ1-1, with 7 nucleotides matching TRBD1. Per the germline V gene, CDR1 is MDHEN and CDR2 is SYDVKM. The length of the CDR3 is 15 residues.

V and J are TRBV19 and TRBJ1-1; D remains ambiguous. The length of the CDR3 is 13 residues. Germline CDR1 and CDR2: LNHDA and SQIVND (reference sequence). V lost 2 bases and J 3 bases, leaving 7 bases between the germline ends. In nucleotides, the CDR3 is TGTGCCAGTAGTATATCCGGTCACACTGAAGCTTTCTTT. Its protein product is CASSISGHTEAFF.

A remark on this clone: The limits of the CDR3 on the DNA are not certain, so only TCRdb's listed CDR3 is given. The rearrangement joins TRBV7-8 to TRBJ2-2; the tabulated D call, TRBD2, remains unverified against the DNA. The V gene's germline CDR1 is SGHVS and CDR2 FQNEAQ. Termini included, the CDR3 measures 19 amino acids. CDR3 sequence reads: CASSLVFSFLEKDTGELFF.

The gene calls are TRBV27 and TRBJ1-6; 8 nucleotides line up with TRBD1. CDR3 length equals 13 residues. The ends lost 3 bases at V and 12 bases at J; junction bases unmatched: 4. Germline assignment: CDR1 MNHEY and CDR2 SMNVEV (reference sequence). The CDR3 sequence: CASSFHGQGPLHF. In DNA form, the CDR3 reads TGTGCCAGCAGTTTCCACGGACAGGGACCCCTCCACTTT.

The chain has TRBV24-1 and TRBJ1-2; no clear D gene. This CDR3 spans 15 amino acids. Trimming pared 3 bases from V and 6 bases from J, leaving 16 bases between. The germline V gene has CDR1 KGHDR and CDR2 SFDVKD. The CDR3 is CATSDAGYDHDGYTF. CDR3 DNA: TGTGCCACCAGTGATGCGGGGTACGATCATGATGGCTACACCTTC.

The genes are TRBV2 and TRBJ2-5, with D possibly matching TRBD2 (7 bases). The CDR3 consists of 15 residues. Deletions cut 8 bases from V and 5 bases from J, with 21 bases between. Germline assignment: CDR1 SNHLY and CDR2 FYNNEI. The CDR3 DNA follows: TGTGCCAGCGTAGAGGCGGGGGCTATCCACGAGACCCAGTACTTC. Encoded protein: CASVEAGAIHETQYF.

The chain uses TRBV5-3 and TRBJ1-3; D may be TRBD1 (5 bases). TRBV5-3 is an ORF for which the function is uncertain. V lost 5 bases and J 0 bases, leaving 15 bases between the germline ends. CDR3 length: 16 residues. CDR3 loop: CARSNSGVFSGNTIYF. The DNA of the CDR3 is TGTGCCAGAAGTAACTCGGGGGTGTTCTCTGGAAACACCATATATTTT.

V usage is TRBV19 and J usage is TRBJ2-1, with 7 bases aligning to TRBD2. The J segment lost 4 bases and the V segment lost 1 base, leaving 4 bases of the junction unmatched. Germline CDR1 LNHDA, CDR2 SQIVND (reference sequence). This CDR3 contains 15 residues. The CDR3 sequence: CASSIAGREYNEQFF. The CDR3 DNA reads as TGTGCCAGTAGTATAGCGGGGAGGGAGTACAATGAGCAGTTCTTC.